This T cell receptor (beta chain) is drawn from a study of T cell repertoires in cytomegalovirus infection. Study-level points and caveats: HLA-C-restricted TCR beta clonotypes specific for CMV led the ex vivo response.

MiXCR, run by TCRdb on the reads, gives a single entry per CDR3 protein. The profile shows 360,000 or so distinct CDR3 sequences, about 32% of them singletons. This clonotype has at least ten counts. Antigen unknown. The germline gives CDR1 SGHTA, CDR2 FQGNSA. The germline V and J ends were trimmed by 6 bases and 1 base, with 8 bases remaining between them. CDR3 length: 13 amino acids. The input for sequencing was cultured PBMCs, taken from culture after CMV antigen stimulation. This clonotype was sampled from a human donor in good health (CMV status not recorded). Some clones in this sample may be carry-over from other donors' samples. The chain has TRBV7-2 and TRBJ2-3, with D uncertain. The CDR3 protein is CASRLQGTDTQYF. The CDR3 DNA follows: TGTGCCAGCAGGCTTCAGGGCACAGATACGCAGTATTTT.